This TCR beta chain was sequenced during a study of T-cell reconstitution after alpha-beta-depleted transplantation in children. Researchers prepared the TCRbeta library using unique molecular identifiers, the study reports. TCRdb re-called the PCR reads with MiXCR, one entry per CDR3 protein. The sample has 200,000 to 300,000 distinct CDR3 sequences, over 20% seen once. A word on this clonotype: What it binds is unknown.

Overall study findings and caveats: TCRbeta diversity was high at day 60 in some patients (a result of surviving recipient T cells and thymic progenitors). The study reportedly traced alpha-beta T cells about two months after transplant to several hundred expanded graft clones.

Germline loops: CDR1 SGHRS, CDR2 YFSETQ. The CDR3 runs to 17 residues. The V gene end was trimmed by 0 bases and the J gene end by 2 bases; junction bases not matched to a gene: 6. The rearrangement uses TRBV5-1 and TRBJ2-1, with TRBD2 matching 9 bases. The sequence derives from a girl aged 2 to 9 with Fanconi anemia, due to receive a stem cell transplant. This specimen consisted of PBMCs, obtained before TCRalphabeta/CD19-depleted stem cell transplant. The CDR3 loop reads CASSLARGGQTYNEQFF. CDR3 sequence (DNA): TGCGCCAGCAGCTTGGCGCGGGGGGGCCAAACCTACAATGAGCAGTTCTTC.